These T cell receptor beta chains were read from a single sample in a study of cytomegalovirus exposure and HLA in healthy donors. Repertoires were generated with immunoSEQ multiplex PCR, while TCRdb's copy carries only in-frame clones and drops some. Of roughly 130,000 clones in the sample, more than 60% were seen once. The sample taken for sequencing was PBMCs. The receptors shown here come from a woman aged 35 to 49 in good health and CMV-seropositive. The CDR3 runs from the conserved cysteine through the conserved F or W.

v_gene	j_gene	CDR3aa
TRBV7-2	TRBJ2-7	CASSSVADGAYEQYF
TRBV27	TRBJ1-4	CASSYQGPPTNEKLFF
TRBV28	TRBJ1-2	CASSASGQGSGYTF
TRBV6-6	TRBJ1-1	CASSYGGTGKDSEAFF
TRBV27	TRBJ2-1	CASRGRGARWNEQFF
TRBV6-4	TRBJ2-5	CASSHGSGETQYF
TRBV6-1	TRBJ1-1	CASSRTGKNTEAFF
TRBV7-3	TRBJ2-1	CASSLTLAGGANEQFF
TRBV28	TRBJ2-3	CASGFRLAGADTQYF
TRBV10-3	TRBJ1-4	CAISTGTGGRRTNEKLFF
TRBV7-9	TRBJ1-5	CASSSSFRGTINQPQHF
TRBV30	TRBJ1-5	CAWSRGRSNQPQHF
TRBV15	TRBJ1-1	CATSREVAANTEAFF
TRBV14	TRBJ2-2	CASRPPGGNTGELFF
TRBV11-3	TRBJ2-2	CASSVNTGELFF
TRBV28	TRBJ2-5	CASSFGPGGAAIKETQYF
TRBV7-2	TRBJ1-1	CASSGQGRGEAFF
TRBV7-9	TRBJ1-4	CASSLTGSTNEKLFF
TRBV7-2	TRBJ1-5	CASSLAKTGDSNQPQHF
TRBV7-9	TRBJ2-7	CASSPDRNYEQYF
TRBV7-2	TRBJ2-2	CASSLVGGRAAGELFF